This T cell receptor (beta chain) was profiled in a study of cytomegalovirus exposure and HLA in healthy donors. As for this clone: Its specificity is not known.

Study-wide results and caveats: It was likely that a cluster of highly shared sequence variants was a sequencing artifact.

The PCR employed 60 Vbeta primers together with 13 Jbeta primers. TCRdb's table, derived via immunoSEQ multiplex PCR, lists solely in-frame clones and lacks some. The sample yields more than 150,000 clones, just under 80% seen once. Per germline, CDR1 MNHEY and CDR2 SVGAGI. The CDR3 has 14 amino acids. Trimming took 6 bases from V and 5 from J, leaving 11 bases between them. The source of this sequence is a woman in her 30s in good health and CMV-seropositive. V usage is TRBV6-5 and J usage is TRBJ1-6, with a tentative D call TRBD1 (5 bases). Sequenced: PBMCs. Here the CDR3 DNA reads TGTGCCAGCAGGGGGTTACAGGATAATTCACCCCTCCACTTT. Its translation is CASRGLQDNSPLHF.